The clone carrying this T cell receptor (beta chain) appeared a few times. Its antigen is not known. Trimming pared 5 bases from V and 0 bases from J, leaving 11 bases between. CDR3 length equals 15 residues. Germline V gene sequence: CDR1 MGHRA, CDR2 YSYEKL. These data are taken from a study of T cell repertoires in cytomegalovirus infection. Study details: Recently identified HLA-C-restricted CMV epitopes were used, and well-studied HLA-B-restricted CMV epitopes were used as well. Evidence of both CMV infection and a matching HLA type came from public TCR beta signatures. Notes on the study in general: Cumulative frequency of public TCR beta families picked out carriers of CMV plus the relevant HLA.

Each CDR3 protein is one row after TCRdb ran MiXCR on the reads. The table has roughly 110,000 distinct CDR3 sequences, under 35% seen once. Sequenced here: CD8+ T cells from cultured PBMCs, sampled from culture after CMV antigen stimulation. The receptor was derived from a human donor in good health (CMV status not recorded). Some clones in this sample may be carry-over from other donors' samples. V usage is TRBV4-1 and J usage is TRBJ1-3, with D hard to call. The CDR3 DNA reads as TGCGCCAGCAGCGGGGAGTGGGACTCTGGAAACACCATATATTTT. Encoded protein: CASSGEWDSGNTIYF.